This TCR beta chain was documented in a study of T cell responses to AZD1222 COVID-19 vaccine. Study-wide results and caveats: Repertoires were obtained only post-peak T cell response.

To note about this clone: The antigen is unknown.

Assay used: immunoSEQ multiplex PCR; TCRdb lists only in-frame clones, some missing. In the table there are approximately 190,000 clones, just over 90% of which are singletons. The CDR3 contains 14 residues. Trimming left V 1 base short and J 3 bases short, with 6 bases between. The V gene's germline CDR1 is LNHNV and CDR2 YYDKDF (reference sequence). The TCR was taken from an adult in good health. The chain is built from TRBV15 and TRBJ2-2; weak D call: TRBD2 (5 bases). The specimen was peripheral blood, collected on day 0 of AZD1222 vaccination. CDR3 protein: CATSRGGDTGELFF. The DNA of the CDR3 is TGTGCCACCAGCAGAGGGGGAGACACCGGGGAGCTGTTTTTT.